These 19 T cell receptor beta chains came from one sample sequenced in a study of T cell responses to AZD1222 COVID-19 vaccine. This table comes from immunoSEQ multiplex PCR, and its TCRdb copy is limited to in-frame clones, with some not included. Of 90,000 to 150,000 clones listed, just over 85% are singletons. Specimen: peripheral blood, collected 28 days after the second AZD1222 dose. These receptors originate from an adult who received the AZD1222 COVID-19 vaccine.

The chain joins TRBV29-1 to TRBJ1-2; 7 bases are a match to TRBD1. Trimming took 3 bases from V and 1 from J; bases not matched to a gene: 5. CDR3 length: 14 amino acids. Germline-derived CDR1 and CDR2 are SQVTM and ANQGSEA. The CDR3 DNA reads TGCAGCGTTGATTCGGGACAGTATAACTATGGCTACACCTTC. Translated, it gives CSVDSGQYNYGYTF.

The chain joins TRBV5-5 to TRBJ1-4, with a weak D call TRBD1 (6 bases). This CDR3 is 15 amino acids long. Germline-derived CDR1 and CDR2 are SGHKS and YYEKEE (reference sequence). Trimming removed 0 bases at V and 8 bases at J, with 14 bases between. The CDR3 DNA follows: TGTGCCAGCAGCTTGGGGGACACTGGAGGGGAAAAACTGTTTTTT. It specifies CASSLGDTGGEKLFF.

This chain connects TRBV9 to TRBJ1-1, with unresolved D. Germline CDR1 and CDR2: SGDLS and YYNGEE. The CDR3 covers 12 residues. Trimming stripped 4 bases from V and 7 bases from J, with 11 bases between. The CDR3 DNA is TGTGCCAGCAGCCCTAGGGCAGGTGAAGCTTTCTTT. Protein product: CASSPRAGEAFF.

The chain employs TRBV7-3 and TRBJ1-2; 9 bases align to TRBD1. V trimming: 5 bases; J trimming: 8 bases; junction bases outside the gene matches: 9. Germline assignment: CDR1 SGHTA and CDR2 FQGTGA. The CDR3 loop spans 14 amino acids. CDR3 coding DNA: TGTGCCAGCAGCCCAGGACAGGGGCTAGGGGGCTACACCTTC. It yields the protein CASSPGQGLGGYTF.

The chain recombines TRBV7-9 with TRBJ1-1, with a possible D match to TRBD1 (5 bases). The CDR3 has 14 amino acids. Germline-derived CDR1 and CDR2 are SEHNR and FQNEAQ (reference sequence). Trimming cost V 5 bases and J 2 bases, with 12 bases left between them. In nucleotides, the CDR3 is TGTGCCAGCAGCAAGGGGCAGTTCAACACTGAAGCTTTCTTT. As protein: CASSKGQFNTEAFF.

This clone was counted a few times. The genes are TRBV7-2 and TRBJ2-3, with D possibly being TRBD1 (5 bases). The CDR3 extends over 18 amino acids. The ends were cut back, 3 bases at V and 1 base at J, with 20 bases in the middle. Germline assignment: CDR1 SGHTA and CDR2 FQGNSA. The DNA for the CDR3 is TGTGCCAGCAGCTTCGGTGTATTGGTTGGCAGGGGCACAGATACGCAGTATTTT. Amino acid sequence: CASSFGVLVGRGTDTQYF.

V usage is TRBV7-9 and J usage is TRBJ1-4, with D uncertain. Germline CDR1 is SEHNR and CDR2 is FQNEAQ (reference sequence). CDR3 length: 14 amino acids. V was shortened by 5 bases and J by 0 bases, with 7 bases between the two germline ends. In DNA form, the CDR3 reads TGTGCCAGCAGCCCTGGGTCAACTAATGAAAAACTGTTTTTT. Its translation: CASSPGSTNEKLFF.

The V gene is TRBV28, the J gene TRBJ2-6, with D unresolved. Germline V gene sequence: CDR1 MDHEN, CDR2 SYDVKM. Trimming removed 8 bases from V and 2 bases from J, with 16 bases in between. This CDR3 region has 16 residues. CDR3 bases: TGTGCCAGCTCGGTATCAGGTCCCCCTGGGGCCAACGTCCTGACTTTC. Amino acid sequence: CASSVSGPPGANVLTF.

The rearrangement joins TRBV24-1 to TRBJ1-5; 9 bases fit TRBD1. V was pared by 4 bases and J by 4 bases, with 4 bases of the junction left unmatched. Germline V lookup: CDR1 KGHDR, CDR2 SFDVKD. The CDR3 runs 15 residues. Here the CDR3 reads CATSDHDRGNQPQHF. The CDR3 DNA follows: TGTGCCACCAGTGACCATGACAGGGGGAATCAGCCCCAGCATTTT.

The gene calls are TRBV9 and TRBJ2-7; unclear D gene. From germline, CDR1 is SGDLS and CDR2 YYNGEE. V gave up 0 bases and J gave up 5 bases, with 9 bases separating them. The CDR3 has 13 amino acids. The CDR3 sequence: CASSVDESHEQYF. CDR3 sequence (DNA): TGTGCCAGCAGCGTAGATGAGAGCCACGAGCAGTACTTC.

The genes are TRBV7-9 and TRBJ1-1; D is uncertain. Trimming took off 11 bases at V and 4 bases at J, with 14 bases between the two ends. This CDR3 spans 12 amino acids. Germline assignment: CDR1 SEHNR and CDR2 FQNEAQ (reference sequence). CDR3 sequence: CAVEGSGTEAFF. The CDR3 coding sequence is TGTGCCGTAGAGGGCTCGGGCACTGAAGCTTTCTTT.

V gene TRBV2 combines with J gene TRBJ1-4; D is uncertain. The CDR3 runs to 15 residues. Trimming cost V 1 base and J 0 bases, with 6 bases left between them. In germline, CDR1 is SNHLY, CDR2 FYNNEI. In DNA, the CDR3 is TGTGCCAGCAGTGAAGATTCCGCAACTAATGAAAAACTGTTTTTT. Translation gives CASSEDSATNEKLFF.

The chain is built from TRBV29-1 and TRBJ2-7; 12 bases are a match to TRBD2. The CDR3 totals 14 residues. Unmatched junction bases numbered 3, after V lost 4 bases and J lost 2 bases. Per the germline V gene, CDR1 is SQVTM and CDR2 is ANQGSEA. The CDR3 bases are TGCAGCGTTGCTACTAGCGGGGGGCCCTACGAGCAGTACTTC. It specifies CSVATSGGPYEQYF.

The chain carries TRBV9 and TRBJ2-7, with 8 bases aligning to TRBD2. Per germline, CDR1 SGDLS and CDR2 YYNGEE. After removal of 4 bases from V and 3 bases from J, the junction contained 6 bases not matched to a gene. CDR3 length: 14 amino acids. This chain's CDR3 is CASSLSAGVYEQYF. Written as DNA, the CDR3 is TGTGCCAGCAGCCTCTCAGCGGGAGTCTACGAGCAGTACTTC.

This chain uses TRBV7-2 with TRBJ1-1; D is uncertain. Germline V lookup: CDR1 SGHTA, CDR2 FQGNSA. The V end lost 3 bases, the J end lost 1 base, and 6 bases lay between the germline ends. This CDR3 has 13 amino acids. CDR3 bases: TGTGCCAGCAGCTTTACAAAGAACACTGAAGCTTTCTTT. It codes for CASSFTKNTEAFF.

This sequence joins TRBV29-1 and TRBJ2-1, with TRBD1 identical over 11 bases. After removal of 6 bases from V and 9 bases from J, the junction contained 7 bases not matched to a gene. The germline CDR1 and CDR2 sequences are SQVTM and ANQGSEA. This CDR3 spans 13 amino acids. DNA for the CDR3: TGCAGCGTGCCGGGACAGGGGGTTCCTGAGCAGTTCTTC. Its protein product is CSVPGQGVPEQFF.

The CDR3 DNA reads TGCGCCAGCAGCTTCCGGGGGGCGGCTGGAACTAATGAAAAACTGTTTTTT. Encoded protein: CASSFRGAAGTNEKLFF. This rearrangement joins TRBV5-1 to TRBJ1-4; D is perhaps TRBD1 (6 bases). This CDR3 is built from 17 residues. Trimming removed 2 bases at V and 1 base at J, with 15 bases between. Germline CDR1 is SGHRS and CDR2 is YFSETQ.

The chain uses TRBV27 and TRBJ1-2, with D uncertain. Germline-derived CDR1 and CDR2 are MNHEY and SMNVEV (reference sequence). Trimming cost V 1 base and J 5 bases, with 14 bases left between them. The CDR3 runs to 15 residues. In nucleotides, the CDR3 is TGTGCCAGCAGTTTATTTCCGCGGAATGGGTATGGCTACACCTTC. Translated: CASSLFPRNGYGYTF.

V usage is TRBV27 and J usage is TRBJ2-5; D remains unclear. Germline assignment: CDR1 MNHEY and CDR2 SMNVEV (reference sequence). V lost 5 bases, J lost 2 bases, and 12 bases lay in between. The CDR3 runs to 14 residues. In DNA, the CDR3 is TGTGCCAGCAGTACGTTCGACCAGCAAGAGACCCAGTACTTC. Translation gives CASSTFDQQETQYF.